Sequencing of this TCR beta chain was carried out in a study of shared clonotypes between healthy human individuals. As defined, naive CD8 cells were CD45RO-negative and positively selected for CCR7, with terminally differentiated effector memory CD45RA+ cells excluded. Some clones are missing from TCRdb's copy, which holds only in-frame ones; the method was immunoSEQ multiplex PCR. This sample has approximately 1.9 million clones, with around 93% found just once. The CDR3 covers 18 residues. V was clipped by 6 bases and J by 2 bases; unmatched bases: 10. Germline V CDR1 and CDR2: MNHEY, SMNVEV (reference sequence).

Sequencing was carried out using naive CD8+ T cells from PBMCs. The sequence derives from a man between 18 and 35 years old in good health. Some clones in this sample may be carry-over from other donors' samples. This sequence joins TRBV27 and TRBJ2-3, with 14 bases aligning to TRBD2. CDR3 residues: CASSQRLAGGPYTDTQYF. The CDR3 DNA is TGTGCCAGCAGCCAAAGACTAGCGGGAGGGCCCTACACAGATACGCAGTATTTT.